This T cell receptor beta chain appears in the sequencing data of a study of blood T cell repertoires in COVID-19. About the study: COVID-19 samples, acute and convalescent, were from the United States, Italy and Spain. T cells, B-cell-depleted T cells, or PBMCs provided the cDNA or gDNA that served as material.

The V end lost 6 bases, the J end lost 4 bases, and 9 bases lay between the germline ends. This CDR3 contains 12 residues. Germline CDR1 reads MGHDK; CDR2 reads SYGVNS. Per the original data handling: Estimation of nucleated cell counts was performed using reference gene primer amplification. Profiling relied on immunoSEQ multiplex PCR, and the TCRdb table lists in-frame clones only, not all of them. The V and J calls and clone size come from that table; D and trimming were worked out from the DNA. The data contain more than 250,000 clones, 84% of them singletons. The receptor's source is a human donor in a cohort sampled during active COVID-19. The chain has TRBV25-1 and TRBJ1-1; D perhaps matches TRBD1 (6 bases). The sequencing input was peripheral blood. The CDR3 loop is CASRAGATEAFF. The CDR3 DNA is TGTGCCAGCAGAGCGGGGGCCACTGAAGCTTTCTTT.